Listed below are T cell receptor beta chains from one sample, sequenced in a study of blood T cell repertoires in COVID-19. Libraries were prepared by immunoSEQ multiplex PCR; TCRdb keeps only in-frame clonotypes and omits some of them. The repertoire consists of some 150,000 clones, with about 87% occurring once and the leading ten covering roughly 4%. Material: peripheral blood. Receptors originate from a woman aged 55-69 years who had recovered from COVID-19. Both conserved end residues are part of each CDR3. D genes are given only for firm matches. Clone size is given for some rows only: seen once, a few or many times, or a class if the clone is expanded.

TRBV5-5	TRBJ1-2	.	16	.	CASSGGPAGFDYGYTF	TGTGCCAGCAGCGGCGGCCCTGCGGGATTTGACTATGGCTACACCTTC
TRBV27	TRBJ1-4	.	13	.	CASSRGNREKLFF	TGTGCCAGCAGCAGAGGAAATCGCGAAAAACTGTTTTTT
TRBV6-6	TRBJ1-5	TRBD1	15	.	CASTLGQDGNQPQHF	TGTGCCAGCACCCTCGGACAGGATGGCAATCAGCCCCAGCATTTT
TRBV9	TRBJ2-7	TRBD1	17	.	CASSVSIGGQGRNEQYF	TGTGCCAGCAGCGTATCCATCGGTGGACAGGGGAGAAACGAGCAGTACTTC
TRBV19	TRBJ2-7	TRBD1	15	.	CASSIWGQGANEQYF	TGTGCCAGTAGTATCTGGGGGCAGGGGGCCAACGAGCAGTACTTC
TRBV7-9	TRBJ1-6	.	15	.	CASSLLSSYNSPLHF	TGTGCCAGCAGCTTACTGAGCTCCTATAATTCACCCCTCCACTTT
TRBV6-5	TRBJ2-3	.	15	once	CASRPPGTSTDTQYF	TGTGCCAGCAGGCCACCAGGGACTAGCACAGATACGCAGTATTTT
TRBV5-4	TRBJ1-2	TRBD1	14	.	CASSPGTANYGYTF	TGTGCCAGCAGCCCCGGGACAGCTAACTATGGCTACACCTTC
TRBV18	TRBJ2-5	TRBD2	16	.	CASSPPSSGGAKTQYF	TGTGCCAGCTCACCACCGTCTAGCGGGGGGGCCAAGACCCAGTACTTC
TRBV19	TRBJ1-5	.	15	.	CASSIQVRGNQPQHF	TGTGCCAGTAGTATACAGGTCCGAGGCAATCAGCCCCAGCATTTT
TRBV5-4	TRBJ1-2	.	17	.	CASSLGGLQGSIYGYTF	TGTGCCAGCAGCTTGGGTGGGCTGCAGGGGTCTATTTATGGCTACACCTTC
TRBV5-4	TRBJ2-3	.	12	.	CASSSPGDTQYF	TGTGCCAGCAGCTCCCCCGGAGATACGCAGTATTTT
TRBV5-1	TRBJ2-5	.	15	.	CASSLTPDSQETQYF	TGCGCCAGCAGCTTGACCCCGGACAGTCAAGAGACCCAGTACTTC
TRBV7-8	TRBJ2-3	.	13	.	CASSFSGTDTQYF	TGTGCCAGCAGCTTCTCGGGCACAGATACGCAGTATTTT
TRBV7-8	TRBJ2-7	.	14	.	CASSRQGGSYEQYF	TGTGCCAGCAGCCGGCAGGGAGGCTCCTACGAGCAGTACTTC
TRBV3-1/TRBV3-2	TRBJ1-5	.	15	.	CASSQETGAYQPQHF	TGTGCCAGCAGCCAAGAAACGGGAGCGTACCAGCCCCAGCATTTT
TRBV19	TRBJ2-5	TRBD2	15	.	CASSIAPAGQETQYF	TGTGCCAGTAGTATAGCCCCAGCGGGGCAAGAGACCCAGTACTTC
TRBV29-1	TRBJ1-1	.	15	.	CSVLSQNRARTEAFF	TGCAGCGTTCTGAGCCAAAACAGGGCAAGGACTGAAGCTTTCTTT
TRBV5-1	TRBJ1-1	TRBD1	14	.	CASTGQGAITEAFF	TGCGCCAGCACGGGACAGGGGGCCATCACTGAAGCTTTCTTT
TRBV5-4	TRBJ1-2	TRBD1	14	few	CASSLGTGGYGYTF	TGTGCCAGCAGCTTGGGGACAGGGGGCTATGGCTACACCTTC
TRBV24-1	TRBJ1-5	TRBD1	14	.	CATSERQGRQPQHF	TGTGCCACCAGTGAGCGACAGGGGAGACAGCCCCAGCATTTT
TRBV12-3/TRBV12-4	TRBJ1-2	.	13	.	CASRQGYNYGYTF	TGTGCCAGCAGGCAGGGATATAACTATGGCTACACCTTC
TRBV6-6	TRBJ1-4	.	15	.	CASSSQGGNNEKLFF	TGTGCCAGCAGTTCACAGGGAGGGAATAATGAAAAACTGTTTTTT
TRBV6-5	TRBJ1-6	.	13	.	CASRTGQILPLHF	TGTGCCAGCAGGACCGGACAGATTTTGCCCCTCCACTTT
TRBV7-9	TRBJ2-4	TRBD1	15	.	CASSVDRVGKNIQYF	TGTGCCAGCAGCGTAGACAGGGTCGGCAAAAACATTCAGTACTTC
TRBV18	TRBJ2-5	TRBD2	16	once	CASSPVWRGVEETQYF	TGTGCCAGCTCACCAGTCTGGCGGGGGGTGGAAGAGACCCAGTACTTC
TRBV12-5	TRBJ2-1	TRBD1	15	.	CASGIGQGAYNEQFF	TGTGCTAGTGGTATCGGACAGGGGGCTTACAATGAGCAGTTCTTC
TRBV5-4	TRBJ2-7	TRBD1	14	few	CASSLQGASYEQYF	TGTGCCAGCAGCTTGCAGGGGGCCTCCTACGAGCAGTACTTC
TRBV5-6	TRBJ1-5	.	15	.	CASSPGGAASQPQHF	TGTGCCAGCAGCCCGGGGGGCGCGGCGTCTCAGCCCCAGCATTTT
TRBV12-3/TRBV12-4	TRBJ1-2	.	13	once	CASSRTVTNGYTF	TGTGCCAGCAGCAGGACAGTAACTAATGGCTACACCTTC
TRBV15	TRBJ2-3	.	16	.	CATSRDGGTSTDTQYF	TGTGCCACCAGCAGAGATGGGGGCACCTCCACAGATACGCAGTATTTT
TRBV6-1	TRBJ1-6	TRBD1	15	.	CASSAAGQGQSPLHF	TGTGCCAGCAGTGCAGCGGGACAGGGACAGTCACCCCTCCACTTT
TRBV13	TRBJ1-2	.	13	.	CASSSGGRYGYTF	TGTGCCAGCAGCTCTGGGGGCCGATATGGCTACACCTTC
TRBV6-5	TRBJ2-2	.	13	.	CAYEGLNTGELFF	TGTGCCTATGAGGGCCTTAACACCGGGGAGCTGTTTTTT
TRBV2	TRBJ2-7	TRBD2	15	.	CASSEPLAGYYEQYF	TGTGCCAGCAGTGAACCCCTAGCGGGATACTACGAGCAGTACTTC
TRBV3-1/TRBV3-2	TRBJ1-4	TRBD1	13	.	CASSRTGGEKLFF	TGTGCCAGCAGCCGGACAGGGGGTGAAAAACTGTTTTTT
TRBV5-6	TRBJ1-1	TRBD1	14	.	CASRKTGGNTEAFF	TGTGCCAGCAGAAAGACAGGGGGCAACACTGAAGCTTTCTTT
TRBV6-2/TRBV6-3	TRBJ2-7	TRBD1	13	once	CASSRDRGSEQYF	TGTGCCAGCAGCCGGGACAGGGGAAGCGAGCAGTACTTC
TRBV4-1	TRBJ1-6	.	15	.	CASSPSGGYNSPLHF	TGCGCCAGCAGCCCCTCAGGTGGTTATAATTCACCCCTCCACTTT
TRBV6-6	TRBJ2-5	.	12	.	CASSFQGLAQYF	TGTGCCAGCAGTTTTCAGGGTCTTGCCCAGTACTTC
TRBV5-8	TRBJ1-4	.	14	few	CASRRVITNEKLFF	TGTGCCAGCAGACGGGTGATTACTAATGAAAAACTGTTTTTT
TRBV23-1	TRBJ2-5	TRBD2	12	few	CAGGGEEETQYF	TGCGCCGGGGGAGGGGAGGAAGAGACCCAGTACTTC
TRBV7-9	TRBJ2-3	.	11	.	CASSREDTQYF	TGTGCCAGCAGCCGGGAAGATACGCAGTATTTT
TRBV28	TRBJ2-1	.	12	once	CASSLSGNEQFF	TGTGCCAGCAGTTTGTCAGGAAATGAGCAGTTCTTC
TRBV30	TRBJ1-4	.	14	.	CAWSVIPGNEKLFF	TGTGCCTGGAGTGTAATTCCAGGGAATGAAAAACTGTTTTTT
TRBV4-3	TRBJ2-5	TRBD2	14	once	CASSQGGASETQYF	TGCGCCAGCAGCCAGGGAGGGGCGTCGGAGACCCAGTACTTC